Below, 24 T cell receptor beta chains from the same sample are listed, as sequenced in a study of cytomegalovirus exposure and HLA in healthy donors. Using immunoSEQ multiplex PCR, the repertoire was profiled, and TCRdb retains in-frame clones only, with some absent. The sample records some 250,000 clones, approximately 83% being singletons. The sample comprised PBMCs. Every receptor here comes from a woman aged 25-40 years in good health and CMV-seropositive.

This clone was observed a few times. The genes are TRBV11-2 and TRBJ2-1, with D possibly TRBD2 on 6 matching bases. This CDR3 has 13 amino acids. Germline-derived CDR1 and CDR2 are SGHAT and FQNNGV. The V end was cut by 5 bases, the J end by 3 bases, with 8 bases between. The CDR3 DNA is TGTGCCAGCAGCCTCGGGAGCTACAATGAGCAGTTCTTC. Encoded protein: CASSLGSYNEQFF.

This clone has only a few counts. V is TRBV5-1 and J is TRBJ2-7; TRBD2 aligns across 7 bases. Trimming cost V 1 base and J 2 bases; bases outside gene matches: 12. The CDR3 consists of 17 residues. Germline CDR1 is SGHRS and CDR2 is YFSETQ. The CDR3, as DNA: TGCGCCAGCAGCTTGCCTATACTGAGCGGGAATCCCTACGAGCAGTACTTC. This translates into CASSLPILSGNPYEQYF. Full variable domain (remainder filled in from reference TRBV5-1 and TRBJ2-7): KAGVTQTPRYLIKTRGQQVTLSCSPISGHRSVSWYQQTPGQGLQFLFEYFSETQRNKGNFPGRFSGRQFSNSRSEMNVSTLELGDSALYLCASSLPILSGNPYEQYFGPGTRLTVT.

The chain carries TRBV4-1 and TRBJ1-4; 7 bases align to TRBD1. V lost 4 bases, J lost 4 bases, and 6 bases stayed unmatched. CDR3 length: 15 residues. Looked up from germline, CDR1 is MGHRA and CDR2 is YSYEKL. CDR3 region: CASSRTDRDNEKLFF. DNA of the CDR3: TGCGCCAGCAGCCGGACCGACAGGGATAATGAAAAACTGTTTTTT.

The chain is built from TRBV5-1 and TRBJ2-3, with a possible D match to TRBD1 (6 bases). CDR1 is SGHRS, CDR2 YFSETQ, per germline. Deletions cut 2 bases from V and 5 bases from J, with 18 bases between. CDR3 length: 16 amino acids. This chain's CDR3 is CASSFGTLADGDTQYF. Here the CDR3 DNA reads TGCGCCAGCAGCTTCGGGACACTGGCTGACGGAGATACGCAGTATTTT.

The CDR3, as DNA: TGTGCCAGCAGTTCCCCCCGGCTAGCCGTCTACGAGCAGTACTTC. Amino acid sequence: CASSSPRLAVYEQYF. The gene calls are TRBV28 and TRBJ2-7, with D perhaps TRBD2 (5 bases). The germline CDR1 and CDR2 sequences are MDHEN and SYDVKM. Trimming removed 4 bases from V and 3 bases from J, with 16 bases in between. The CDR3 extends over 15 amino acids.

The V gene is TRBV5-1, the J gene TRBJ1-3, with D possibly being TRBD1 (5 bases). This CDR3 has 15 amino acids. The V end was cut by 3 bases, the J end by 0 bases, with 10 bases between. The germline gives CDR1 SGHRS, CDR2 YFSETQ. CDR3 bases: TGCGCCAGCAGCTGGGACTCCAGCTCTGGAAACACCATATATTTT. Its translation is CASSWDSSSGNTIYF.

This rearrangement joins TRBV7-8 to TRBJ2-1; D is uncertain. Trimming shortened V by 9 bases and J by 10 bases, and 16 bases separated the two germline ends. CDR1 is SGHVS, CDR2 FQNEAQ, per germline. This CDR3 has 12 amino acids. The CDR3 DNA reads TGTGCCAGTACCAGTATTTTTAGCGAGCAGTTCTTC. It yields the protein CASTSIFSEQFF.

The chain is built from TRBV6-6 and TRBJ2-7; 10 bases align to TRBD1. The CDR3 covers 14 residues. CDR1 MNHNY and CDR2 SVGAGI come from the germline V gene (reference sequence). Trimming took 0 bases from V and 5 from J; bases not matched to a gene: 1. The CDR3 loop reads CASSYSGTGDEQYF. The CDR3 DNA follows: TGTGCCAGCAGTTACTCCGGGACAGGGGACGAGCAGTACTTC.

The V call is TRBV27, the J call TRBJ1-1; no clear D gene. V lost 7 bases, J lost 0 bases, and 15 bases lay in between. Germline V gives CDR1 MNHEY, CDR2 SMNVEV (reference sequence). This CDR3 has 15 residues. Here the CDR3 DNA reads TGTGCCAGCACCCAAAGCGGCTATGTGAACACTGAAGCTTTCTTT. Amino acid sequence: CASTQSGYVNTEAFF.

The CDR3 coding sequence is TGTGCCAGCAGCTTAGAGCCCTCGACAGGGGGCTGGCGTTCCGGGGCCAACGTCCTGACTTTC. Encoded protein: CASSLEPSTGGWRSGANVLTF. The chain combines TRBV7-8 with TRBJ2-6, with TRBD1 identical over 10 bases. Unmatched junction bases numbered 16, after V lost 1 base and J lost 4 bases. The CDR3 loop spans 21 amino acids. Germline CDR1 is SGHVS and CDR2 is FQNEAQ.

This CDR3 reads CASRLGTGGAIPHEQYF. The CDR3 DNA reads as TGTGCCAGCAGACTCGGGACAGGGGGCGCGATCCCCCACGAGCAGTACTTC. This chain links TRBV27 with TRBJ2-7; 12 bases line up with TRBD1. The ends lost 6 bases at V and 5 bases at J; junction bases unmatched: 14. This CDR3 is 17 amino acids long. Looked up from germline, CDR1 is MNHEY and CDR2 is SMNVEV (reference sequence).

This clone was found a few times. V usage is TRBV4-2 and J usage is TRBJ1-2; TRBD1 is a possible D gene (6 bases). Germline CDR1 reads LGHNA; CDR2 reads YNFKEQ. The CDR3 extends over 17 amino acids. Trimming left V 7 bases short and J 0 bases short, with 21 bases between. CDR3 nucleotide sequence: TGTGCCAGCAAAAACCGGGACATCGGCCGTACTAACTATGGCTACACCTTC. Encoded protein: CASKNRDIGRTNYGYTF.

The chain's CDR3 is CASSLRSRDRGTDTQYF. The CDR3 bases are TGTGCCAGCAGTTTGCGGAGCCGGGACAGGGGAACAGATACGCAGTATTTT. This chain connects TRBV27 to TRBJ2-3, with TRBD1 matching 10 bases. Germline V lookup: CDR1 MNHEY, CDR2 SMNVEV (reference sequence). This CDR3 has 17 amino acids. Trimming at V came to 3 bases and at J to 3 bases, leaving 9 bases not matched to a gene.

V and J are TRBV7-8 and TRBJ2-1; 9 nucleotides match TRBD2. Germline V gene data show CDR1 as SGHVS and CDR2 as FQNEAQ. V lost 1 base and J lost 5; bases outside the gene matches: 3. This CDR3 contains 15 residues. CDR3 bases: TGTGCCAGCAGCTTAGGACTAGCGGATAACAATGAGCAGTTCTTC. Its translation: CASSLGLADNNEQFF.

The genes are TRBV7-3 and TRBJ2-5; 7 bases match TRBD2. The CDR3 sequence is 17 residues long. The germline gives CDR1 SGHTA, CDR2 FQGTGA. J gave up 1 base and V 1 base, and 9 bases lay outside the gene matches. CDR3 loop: CASSLSPQRGPQETQYF. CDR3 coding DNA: TGTGCCAGCAGCTTAAGTCCCCAGCGGGGACCCCAAGAGACCCAGTACTTC.

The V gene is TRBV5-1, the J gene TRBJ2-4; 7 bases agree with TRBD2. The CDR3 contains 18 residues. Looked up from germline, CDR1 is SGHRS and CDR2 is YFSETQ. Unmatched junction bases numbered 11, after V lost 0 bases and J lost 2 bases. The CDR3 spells CASSLGPRAGEPKNIQYF. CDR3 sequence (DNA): TGCGCCAGCAGCTTGGGTCCCCGGGCGGGAGAACCCAAAAACATTCAGTACTTC.

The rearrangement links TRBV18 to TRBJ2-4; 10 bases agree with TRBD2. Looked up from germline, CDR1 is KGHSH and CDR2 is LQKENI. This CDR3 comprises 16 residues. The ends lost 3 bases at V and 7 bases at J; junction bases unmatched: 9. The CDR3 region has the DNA TGTGCCAGCTCACCCTCACCGGGACTAGCGCTCAACATTCAGTACTTC. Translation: CASSPSPGLALNIQYF. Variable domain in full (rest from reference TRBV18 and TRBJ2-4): NAGVMQNPRHLVRRRGQEARLRCSPMKGHSHVYWYRQLPEEGLKFMVYLQKENIIDESGMPKERFSAEFPKEGPSILRIQQVVRGDSAAYFCASSPSPGLALNIQYFGAGTRLSVL.

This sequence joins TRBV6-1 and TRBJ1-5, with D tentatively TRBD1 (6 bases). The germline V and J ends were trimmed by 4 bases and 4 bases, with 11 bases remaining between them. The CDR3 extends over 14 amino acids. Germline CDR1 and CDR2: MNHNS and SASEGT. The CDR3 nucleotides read TGTGCCAGCAGTGGAGTCGACAGGAATCAGCCCCAGCATTTT. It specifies CASSGVDRNQPQHF.

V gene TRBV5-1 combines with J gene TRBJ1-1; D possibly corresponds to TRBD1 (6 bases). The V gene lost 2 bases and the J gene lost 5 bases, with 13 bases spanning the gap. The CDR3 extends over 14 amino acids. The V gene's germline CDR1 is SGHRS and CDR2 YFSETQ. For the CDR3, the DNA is TGCGCCAGCAGCTTCGGGGGGGCTCGAACTGAAGCTTTCTTT. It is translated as CASSFGGARTEAFF. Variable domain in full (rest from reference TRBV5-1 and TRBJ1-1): KAGVTQTPRYLIKTRGQQVTLSCSPISGHRSVSWYQQTPGQGLQFLFEYFSETQRNKGNFPGRFSGRQFSNSRSEMNVSTLELGDSALYLCASSFGGARTEAFFGQGTRLTVV.

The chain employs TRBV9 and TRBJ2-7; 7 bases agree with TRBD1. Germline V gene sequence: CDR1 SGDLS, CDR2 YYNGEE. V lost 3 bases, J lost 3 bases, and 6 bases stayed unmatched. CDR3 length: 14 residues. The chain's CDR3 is CASSETDRFYEQYF. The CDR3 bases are TGTGCCAGCAGCGAGACGGACAGGTTCTACGAGCAGTACTTC.

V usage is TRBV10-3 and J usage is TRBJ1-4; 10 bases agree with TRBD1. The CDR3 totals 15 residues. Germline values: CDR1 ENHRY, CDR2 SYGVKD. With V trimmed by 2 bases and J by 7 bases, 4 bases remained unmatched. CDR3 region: CAISEGDRGGEKLFF. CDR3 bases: TGTGCCATCAGTGAGGGGGACAGGGGAGGTGAAAAACTGTTTTTT.

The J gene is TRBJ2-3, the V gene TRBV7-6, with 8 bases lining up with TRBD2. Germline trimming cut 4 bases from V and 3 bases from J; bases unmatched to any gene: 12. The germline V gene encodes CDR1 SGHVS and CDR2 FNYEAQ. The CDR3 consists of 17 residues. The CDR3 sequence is CASSSPISGSDTDTQYF. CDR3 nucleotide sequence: TGTGCCAGCAGCTCGCCCATCAGCGGGAGTGATACAGATACGCAGTATTTT.

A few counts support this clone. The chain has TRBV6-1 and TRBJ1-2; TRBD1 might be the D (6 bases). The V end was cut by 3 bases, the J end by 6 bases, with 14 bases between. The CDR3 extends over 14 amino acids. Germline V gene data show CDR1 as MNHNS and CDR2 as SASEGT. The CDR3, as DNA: TGTGCCAGCAGTGAGCGCAGGGGAGACGATGGCTACACCTTC. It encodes CASSERRGDDGYTF.

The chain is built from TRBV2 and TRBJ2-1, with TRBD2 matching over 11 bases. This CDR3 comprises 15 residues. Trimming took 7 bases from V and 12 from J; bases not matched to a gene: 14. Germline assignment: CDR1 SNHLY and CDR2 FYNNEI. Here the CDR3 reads CASMTSGATPEGQFF. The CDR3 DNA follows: TGTGCCAGCATGACTAGCGGGGCTACCCCGGAAGGGCAGTTCTTC.